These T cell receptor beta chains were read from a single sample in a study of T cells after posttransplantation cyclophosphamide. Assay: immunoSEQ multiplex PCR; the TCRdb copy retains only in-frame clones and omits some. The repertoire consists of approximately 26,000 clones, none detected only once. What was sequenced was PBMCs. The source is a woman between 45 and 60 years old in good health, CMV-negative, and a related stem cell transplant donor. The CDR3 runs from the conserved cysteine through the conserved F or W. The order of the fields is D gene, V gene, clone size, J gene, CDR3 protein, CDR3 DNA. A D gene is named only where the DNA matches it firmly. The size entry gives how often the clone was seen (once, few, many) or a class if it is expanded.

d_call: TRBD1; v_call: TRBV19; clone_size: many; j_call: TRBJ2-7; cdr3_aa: CASSRDRGNYEQYF; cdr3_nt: TGTGCCAGTAGTAGAGACAGGGGGAACTACGAGCAGTACTTC
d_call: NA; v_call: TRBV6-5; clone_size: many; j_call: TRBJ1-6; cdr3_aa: CASSIRGGVSPLHF; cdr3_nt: TGTGCCAGCAGTATCCGGGGTGGTGTTTCACCCCTCCACTTT
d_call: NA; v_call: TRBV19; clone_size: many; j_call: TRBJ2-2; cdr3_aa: CASSLRGGSTGELFF; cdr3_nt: TGTGCCAGTAGTCTCAGGGGTGGTTCGACCGGGGAGCTGTTTTTT
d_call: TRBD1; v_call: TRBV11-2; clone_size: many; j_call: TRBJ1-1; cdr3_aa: CASSLEGGQENTEAFF; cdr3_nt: TGTGCCAGCAGCCTCGAAGGGGGACAGGAGAACACTGAAGCTTTCTTT
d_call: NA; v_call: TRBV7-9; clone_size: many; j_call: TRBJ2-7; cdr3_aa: CASSPMGGPLSYEQYF; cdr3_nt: TGTGCCAGCAGCCCCATGGGGGGTCCCCTATCCTACGAGCAGTACTTC
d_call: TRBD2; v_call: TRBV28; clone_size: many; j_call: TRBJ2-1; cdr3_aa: CASSLVAGGPGNEQFF; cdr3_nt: TGTGCCAGCAGTCTTGTGGCGGGAGGGCCAGGGAATGAGCAGTTCTTC
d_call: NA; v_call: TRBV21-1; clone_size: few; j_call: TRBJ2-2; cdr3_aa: CASSGRVAGGHKEHRGAVF; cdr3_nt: TGTGCCAGCAGTGGGAGGGTAGCGGGAGGCCACAAAGAACACCGGGGAGCTGTTTTT
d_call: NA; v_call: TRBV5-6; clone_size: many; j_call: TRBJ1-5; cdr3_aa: CASSLRGVIPQHF; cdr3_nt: TGTGCCAGCAGCTTACGGGGGGTGATCCCCCAGCATTTT
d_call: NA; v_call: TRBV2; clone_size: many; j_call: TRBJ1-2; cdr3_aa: CASSVRTEDGYTF; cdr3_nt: TGTGCCAGCAGTGTTAGGACAGAAGATGGCTACACCTTC
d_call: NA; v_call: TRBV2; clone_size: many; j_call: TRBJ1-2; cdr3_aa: CASRDLRGRDGYTF; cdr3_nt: TGTGCCAGCAGGGACCTCCGCGGGAGGGATGGCTACACCTTC
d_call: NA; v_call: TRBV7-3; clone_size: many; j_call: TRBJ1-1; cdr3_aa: CASSLLIAADEAFF; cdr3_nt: TGTGCCAGCAGCTTATTAATCGCGGCAGATGAAGCTTTCTTT